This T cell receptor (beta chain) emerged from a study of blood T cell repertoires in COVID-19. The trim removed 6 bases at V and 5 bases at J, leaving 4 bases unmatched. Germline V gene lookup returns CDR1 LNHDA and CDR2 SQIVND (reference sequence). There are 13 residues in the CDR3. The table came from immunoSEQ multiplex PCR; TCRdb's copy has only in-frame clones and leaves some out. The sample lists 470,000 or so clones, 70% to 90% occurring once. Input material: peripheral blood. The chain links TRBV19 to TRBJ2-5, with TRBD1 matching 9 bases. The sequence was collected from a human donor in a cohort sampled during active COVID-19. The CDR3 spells CASRTGGRETQYF. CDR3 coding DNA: TGTGCCAGTAGGACAGGGGGGCGTGAGACCCAGTACTTC. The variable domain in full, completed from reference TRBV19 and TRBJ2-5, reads DGGITQSPKYLFRKEGQNVTLSCEQNLNHDAMYWYRQDPGQGLRLIYYSQIVNDFQKGDIAEGYSVSREKKESFPLTVTSAQKNPTAFYLCASRTGGRETQYFGPGTRLLVL.